Following are 9 T cell receptor beta chains from one sample sequenced in a study of OX40 agonist ivuxolimab in advanced cancers. Receptor libraries were prepared by the immunoSEQ multiplex PCR assay. The table comes from immuneACCESS by way of TCRdb, which keeps in-frame sequences with V and J called. Part of the clones is missing from these tables; in studies checked, under half for an unresolved V gene and the rest for unknown reasons. The sample table shows 60,000 to 65,000 clones, and around 93% are seen once. Clones ranked in the top ten supply about 0.46% of the sample. Sequencing used CD4+ or CD8+ T cells sorted from blood, obtained in a trial of the OX40 agonist ivuxolimab. The receptors originated from an adult with an advanced solid tumor such as melanoma, head and neck, liver or kidney cancer.

The genes are TRBV5-3 and TRBJ1-4; 8 bases align to TRBD1. TRBV5-3 is an open reading frame whose function is uncertain. The CDR3 has 16 amino acids. V gave up 0 bases and J gave up 6 bases; unmatched junction bases: 7. The CDR3 nucleotides are TGTGCCAGAAGCTTGGAGACAGGGGCTCAGGATGAAAAACTGTTTTTT. It encodes CARSLETGAQDEKLFF.

V is TRBV7-9 and J is TRBJ1-4, with 7 bases that match TRBD1. V shed 5 bases, J shed 8 bases, and the junction held 8 bases outside the gene matches. The CDR3 has 14 residues. Germline V gene sequence: CDR1 SEHNR, CDR2 FQNEAQ (reference sequence). The CDR3 sequence is CASSTQGIGEKLFF. The CDR3, as DNA: TGTGCCAGCAGCACACAGGGGATTGGGGAAAAACTGTTTTTT.

The chain uses TRBV14 and TRBJ2-7, with 7 bases identical to TRBD2. Trimming at V came to 0 bases and at J to 1 base, leaving 6 bases not matched to a gene. The CDR3 runs 16 residues. Germline assignment: CDR1 SGHDN and CDR2 FVKESK. CDR3 sequence reads: CASSQDAASGSYEQYF. The CDR3 DNA sequence: TGTGCCAGCAGCCAAGATGCTGCTAGCGGTTCCTACGAGCAGTACTTC.

V and J are TRBV18 and TRBJ2-3; the match to TRBD2 covers 8 bases. The J segment lost 5 bases and the V segment lost 1 base, leaving 8 bases of the junction unmatched. The germline CDR1 and CDR2 sequences are KGHSH and LQKENI. This CDR3 comprises 16 residues. The CDR3 DNA reads as TGTGCCAGCTCACCACAGAGCGGGAGCTCAGGAGATACGCAGTATTTT. It translates to CASSPQSGSSGDTQYF.

Here the CDR3 reads CASSLKPQQETQYF. CDR3 nucleotides: TGTGCCAGCAGCTTAAAGCCCCAGCAAGAGACCCAGTACTTC. This rearrangement joins TRBV7-2 to TRBJ2-5; D gene unclear. Germline V CDR1 and CDR2: SGHTA, FQGNSA. The CDR3 has 14 residues. V was trimmed by 2 bases and J by 2 bases, leaving 9 bases between them.

The chain links TRBV9 to TRBJ2-3; D is tentatively TRBD1 or TRBD2 (6 bases each). The CDR3 has 13 residues. Trimming took 8 bases from V and 3 from J, leaving 13 bases between them. CDR1 is SGDLS and CDR2 is YYNGEE in the germline V gene. The CDR3 sequence is CASRGTVTDTQYF. The CDR3 coding sequence is TGTGCCAGTAGGGGGACTGTGACAGATACGCAGTATTTT.

The J gene is TRBJ1-1, the V gene TRBV7-2; no clear D. This CDR3 is built from 15 residues. The germline V and J ends were trimmed by 1 base and 0 bases, with 9 bases remaining between them. The germline CDR1 and CDR2 sequences are SGHTA and FQGNSA. CDR3 residues: CASSLGRTVNTEAFF. Written as DNA, the CDR3 is TGTGCCAGCAGCTTAGGTCGCACGGTGAACACTGAAGCTTTCTTT.

In this sample, this clone turned up a few times. J is TRBJ2-1 and V is TRBV6-6; 12 bases fit TRBD2. There are 15 residues in the CDR3. V shed 2 bases, J shed 5 bases, and the junction held 1 base outside the gene matches. Germline CDR1 reads MNHNY; CDR2 reads SVGAGI (reference sequence). This CDR3 is CASSYRLAGDNEQFF. The CDR3 coding sequence is TGTGCCAGCAGTTACCGACTAGCGGGAGACAATGAGCAGTTCTTC.

The chain couples TRBV30 to TRBJ1-2, with 7 positions matching TRBD1. The CDR3 sequence is 15 residues long. With V trimmed by 0 bases and J by 3 bases, 7 bases remained unmatched. CDR1 is GTSNPN, CDR2 SVGIG, per germline (reference sequence). CDR3 region: CAWSVPGGIDYGYTF. CDR3 nucleotides: TGTGCCTGGAGTGTCCCAGGGGGAATAGACTATGGCTACACCTTC.